Detailed here is one T cell receptor (beta chain). Original methodology: How many nucleated cells were present was estimated from reference gene primer amplification. The data were produced by immunoSEQ multiplex PCR, yet TCRdb's version contains in-frame clones alone and is incomplete. V, J and clone size derive from that table, while D and trimming were established from the DNA sequence. The sample shows approximately 300,000 clones, about 92% of them seen only once. This sample was included in a study of blood T cell repertoires in COVID-19. On the study more broadly: Samples came from the United States, Italy and Spain, spanning acute and convalescent COVID-19. T cells, B-cell-depleted T cells, or PBMCs supplied cDNA or gDNA.

Germline V gives CDR1 SGHTA, CDR2 FQGNSA. The CDR3 is 15 residues long. V shed 1 base and J shed 2 bases, with 10 bases lying between them. Recovered participants had two consecutive negative NP/OP PCR tests, healthcare professional clearance, or symptom resolution. The receptor was isolated from a woman between 25 and 40 years old who had recovered from COVID-19. This chain joins TRBV7-2 and TRBJ2-3, with D tentatively TRBD2 (5 bases). Material: PBMCs or T cells enriched from blood (not recorded which). The CDR3 loop reads CASSLGLAHTDTQYF. The CDR3 nucleotides are TGTGCCAGCAGCTTAGGGCTAGCCCACACAGATACGCAGTATTTT.